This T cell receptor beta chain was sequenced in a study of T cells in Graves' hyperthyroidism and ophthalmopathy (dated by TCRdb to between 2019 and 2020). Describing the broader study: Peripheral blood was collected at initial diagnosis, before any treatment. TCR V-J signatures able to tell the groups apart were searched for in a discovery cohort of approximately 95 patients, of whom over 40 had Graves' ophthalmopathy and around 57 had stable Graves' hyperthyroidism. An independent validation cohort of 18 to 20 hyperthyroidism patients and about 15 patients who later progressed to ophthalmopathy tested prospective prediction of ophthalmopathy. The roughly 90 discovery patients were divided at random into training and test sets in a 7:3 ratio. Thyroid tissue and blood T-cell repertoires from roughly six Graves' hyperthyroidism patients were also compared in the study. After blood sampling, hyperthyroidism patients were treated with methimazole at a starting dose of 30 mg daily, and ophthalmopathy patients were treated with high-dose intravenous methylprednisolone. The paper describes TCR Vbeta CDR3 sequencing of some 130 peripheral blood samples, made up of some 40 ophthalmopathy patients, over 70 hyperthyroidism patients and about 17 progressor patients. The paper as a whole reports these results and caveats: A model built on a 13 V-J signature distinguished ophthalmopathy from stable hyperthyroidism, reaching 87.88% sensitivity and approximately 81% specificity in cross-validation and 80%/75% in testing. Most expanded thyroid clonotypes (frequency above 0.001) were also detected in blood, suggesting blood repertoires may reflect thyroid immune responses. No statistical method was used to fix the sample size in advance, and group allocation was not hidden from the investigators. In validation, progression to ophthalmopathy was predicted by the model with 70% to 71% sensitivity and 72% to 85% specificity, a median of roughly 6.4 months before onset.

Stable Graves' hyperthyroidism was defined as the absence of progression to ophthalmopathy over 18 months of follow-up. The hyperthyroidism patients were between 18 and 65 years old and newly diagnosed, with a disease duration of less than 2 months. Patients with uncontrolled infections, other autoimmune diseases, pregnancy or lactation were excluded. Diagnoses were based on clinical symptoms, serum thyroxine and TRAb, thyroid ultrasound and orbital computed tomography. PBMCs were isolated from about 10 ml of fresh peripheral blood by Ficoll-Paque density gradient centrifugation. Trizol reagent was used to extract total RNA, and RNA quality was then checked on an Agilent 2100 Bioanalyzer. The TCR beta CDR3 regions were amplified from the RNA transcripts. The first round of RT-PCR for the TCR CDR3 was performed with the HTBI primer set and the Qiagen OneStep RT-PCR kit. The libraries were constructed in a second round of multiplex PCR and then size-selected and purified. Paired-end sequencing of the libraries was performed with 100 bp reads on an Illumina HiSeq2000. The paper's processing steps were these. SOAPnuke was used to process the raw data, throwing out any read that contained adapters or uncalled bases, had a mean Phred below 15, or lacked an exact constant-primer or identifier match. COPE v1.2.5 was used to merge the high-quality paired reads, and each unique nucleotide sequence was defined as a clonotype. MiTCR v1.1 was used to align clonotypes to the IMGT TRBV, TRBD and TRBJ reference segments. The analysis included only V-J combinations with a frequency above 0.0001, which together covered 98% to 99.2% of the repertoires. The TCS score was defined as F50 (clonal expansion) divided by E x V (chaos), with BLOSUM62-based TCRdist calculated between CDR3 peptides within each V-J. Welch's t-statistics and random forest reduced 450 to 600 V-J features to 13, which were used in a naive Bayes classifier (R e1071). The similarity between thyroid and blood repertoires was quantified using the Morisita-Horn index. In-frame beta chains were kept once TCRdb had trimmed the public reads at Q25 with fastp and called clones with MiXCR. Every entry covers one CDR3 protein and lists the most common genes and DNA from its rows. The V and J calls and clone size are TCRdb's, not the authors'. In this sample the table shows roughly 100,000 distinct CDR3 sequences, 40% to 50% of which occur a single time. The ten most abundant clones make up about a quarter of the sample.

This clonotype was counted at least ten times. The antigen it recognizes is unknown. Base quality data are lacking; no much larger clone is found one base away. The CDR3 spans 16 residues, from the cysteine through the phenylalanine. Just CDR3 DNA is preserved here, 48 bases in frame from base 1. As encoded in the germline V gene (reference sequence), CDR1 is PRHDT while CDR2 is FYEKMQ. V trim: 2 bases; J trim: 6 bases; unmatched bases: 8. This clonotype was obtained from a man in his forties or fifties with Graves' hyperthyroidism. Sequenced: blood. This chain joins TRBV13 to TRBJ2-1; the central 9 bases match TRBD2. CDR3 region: CASSLPGSGRSNEQFF. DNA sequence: TGTGCCAGCAGCTTACCGGGAAGCGGGAGGAGCAATGAGCAGTTCTTC.